This TCR beta chain derives from a study of OX40 agonist ivuxolimab in advanced cancers. For the study at large: Intravenous ivuxolimab at 0.01 to 10 mg/kg was given to patients every 2 weeks. Those enrolled were roughly 85% male, with a mean age of around 60 years and ages from about 20 to 85. Partial responses were achieved by three patients: one hepatocellular carcinoma, two cutaneous melanoma.

The ends lost 0 bases at V and 4 bases at J; junction bases unmatched: 5. Germline lookup yields CDR1 SGHRS and CDR2 YFSETQ. This CDR3 comprises 17 residues. Study-level findings and limits: People who partly responded at 0.1-3.0 mg/kg had some of the least clonal expansion seen.

This table comes from immunoSEQ multiplex PCR, and its TCRdb copy is limited to in-frame clones, with some not included. The sample gives tens of thousands of clones, 90% to 95% of which show up once; around 13% is in the top ten. With respect to this clone: Its specificity is unknown.

The clonotype comes from an adult with an advanced solid tumor such as melanoma, head and neck, liver or kidney cancer. The V and J genes are TRBV5-1 and TRBJ2-5; TRBD2 matches 14 bases. The input for sequencing was CD4+ or CD8+ T cells sorted from blood, taken in a trial of the OX40 agonist ivuxolimab. CDR3 sequence reads: CASSLGRLAGGGETQYF. The DNA of the CDR3 is TGCGCCAGCAGCTTGGGACGACTAGCGGGAGGGGGAGAGACCCAGTACTTC.